A selection of T cell receptor beta chains follows, all from one sample in a study of metastatic and nonmetastatic thyroid tumors. With MiXCR, TCRdb reprocessed the PCR reads. The data contain more than 10,000 clones, around 23% of them singletons. Input material: blood. Receptors originate from a female donor with papillary thyroid cancer or a benign thyroid nodule (not recorded which). Some clones in this sample may be carry-over from other donors' samples. CDR3s include the opening cysteine and the closing phenylalanine or tryptophan. A D gene is named only where the DNA matches it firmly. Part of the rows lack a size; the others show once, few, many or a class for expanded clones.

>TRBV7-2|NA|NA|TRBJ1-6
TGTGCCAGCAGCTTAGGTTCCACAGAGAATTCACCCCTCCACTTT
CASSLGSTENSPLHF
>TRBV20-1|TRBD1|many|TRBJ2-4
TGCAGTGCTCAAGCCACAGGGGGCTATCTAACCAAAAACATTCAGTACTTC
CSAQATGGYLTKNIQYF
>TRBV27|TRBD2|medium-sized|TRBJ2-3
TGTGCCAGCAGTCCCTTCTGGGGGGGTGTAGGCACAGATACGCAGTATTTT
CASSPFWGGVGTDTQYF
>TRBV6-1|NA|medium-sized|TRBJ1-1
TGTGCCAGCAACCCGACAGGTTGGACTGAAGCTTTCTTT
CASNPTGWTEAFF
>TRBV19|NA|medium-sized|TRBJ2-7
TGTGCCAGTAGTCACACCGGGACGCCCGTCTCCTACGAGCAGTACTTC
CASSHTGTPVSYEQYF
>TRBV5-1|TRBD2|NA|TRBJ2-3
TGCGCCAGCAGCCGGAGCGGGGAGCCAGCAGATACGCAGTATTTT
CASSRSGEPADTQYF
>TRBV7-6|TRBD2|many|TRBJ2-2
TGTGCCAGCAGCCTAGCCCTAGCGGGAGTAGCCGGGGAGCTGTTTTTT
CASSLALAGVAGELFF
>TRBV28|TRBD1|NA|TRBJ2-3
TGTGCCAGCAGTCCTGGGACAGGGAGGACAGATACGCAGTATTTT
CASSPGTGRTDTQYF
>TRBV14|TRBD1|many|TRBJ1-4
TGTGCCAGCAGTCCCAAATTTTCCGGGACAGATAATGAAAAACTGTTTTTT
CASSPKFSGTDNEKLFF
>TRBV5-6|TRBD1|many|TRBJ1-1
TGTGCCAGCAGCCGACAGGGAACGGGCGGAACTGAAGCTTTCTTT
CASSRQGTGGTEAFF
>TRBV11-2|TRBD1|many|TRBJ1-1
TGTGCCAGCAGCTACACGACAGGGGGGAAGAACACTGAAGCTTTCTTT
CASSYTTGGKNTEAFF
>TRBV28|NA|medium-sized|TRBJ1-5
TGTGCCAGCAGTCTGTGGTCCGGGGCCAATCAGCCCCAGCATTTT
CASSLWSGANQPQHF
>TRBV5-1|NA|once|TRBJ2-3
TGCGCCAGCAGCTTCCATAGCGGCAGAGCAGATACGCAGTATTTT
CASSFHSGRADTQYF
>TRBV7-3|NA|NA|TRBJ2-7
TGTGCCAGCAGCTTAGTAAGCCTTAGCTCCTACGAGCAGTACTTC
CASSLVSLSSYEQYF
>TRBV20-1|TRBD2|NA|TRBJ2-1
TGCAGTGCTAAAGATGCGGGGGGCGGCTACAATGAGCAGTTCTTC
CSAKDAGGGYNEQFF
>TRBV20-1|TRBD2|few|TRBJ2-2
TGCAGTGCTAGCGCTAGCGGGGAAACCGGGGAGCTGTTTTTT
CSASASGETGELFF
>TRBV28|NA|few|TRBJ1-6
TGTGCCAGCATGAGGGTGGATTCACCCCTCCACTTT
CASMRVDSPLHF
>TRBV12-3/TRBV12-4|NA|medium-sized|TRBJ2-1
TGTGCCAGCAGTCCCGGAGGGGGATATACCTACAATGAGCAGTTCTTC
CASSPGGGYTYNEQFF